This is a list of T cell receptor beta chains from one sample in a study of cytotoxic CD8 clonotypes in ibrutinib-treated CLL. Measured with immunoSEQ multiplex PCR; TCRdb has only the in-frame clones, and not every one. The table shows roughly 250,000 clones, with 60% to 75% occurring only once. The sample consisted of PBMCs, taken after 24 months of ibrutinib treatment. The receptors were gathered from a human donor with chronic lymphocytic leukemia. CDR3s include the opening cysteine and the closing phenylalanine or tryptophan. The D gene is left open where the match is weak. Only some rows state a clone size, as once, few, many or a class for expanded clones.

size	D	J	V	DNA	CDR3
-	-	TRBJ1-1	TRBV7-8	TGTGCCAGCAGCTTACAGGGGTTGAGTGAAGCTTTCTTT	CASSLQGLSEAFF
-	TRBD2	TRBJ2-7	TRBV2	TGTGCCGGAGGGAGTAGCGGGATTCGCGAGCAGTACTTC	CAGGSSGIREQYF
-	-	TRBJ2-3	TRBV18	TGTGCCAGCTCACCGAATGCCGTACCAGATACGCAGTATTTT	CASSPNAVPDTQYF
-	TRBD1	TRBJ2-7	TRBV28	TGTGCCAGCCTCACCGGGACAGGGTTCTTCGAGCAGTACTTC	CASLTGTGFFEQYF
-	-	TRBJ2-1	TRBV11-2	TGTGCCAGCAGCTTAGATTGGGGGATAATGGGCAATGAGCAGTTCTTC	CASSLDWGIMGNEQFF
-	-	TRBJ2-1	TRBV5-4	TGTGCCAGCAGCTTGGGGACAGCGGTAGGGCACAATGAGCAGTTCTTC	CASSLGTAVGHNEQFF
-	-	TRBJ2-4	TRBV6-5	TGTGCCAGCAGTACCAGTCCTTTTCCAGGCATTCAGTACTTC	CASSTSPFPGIQYF
-	-	TRBJ1-5	TRBV6-6	TGTGCCAGCAGCACCTTCAAGAATCAGCCCCAGCATTTT	CASSTFKNQPQHF
-	-	TRBJ1-2	TRBV20-1	TGCAGTGCTAGAGGCCGGAACACCTACACCTTC	CSARGRNTYTF
-	-	TRBJ2-1	TRBV6-6	TGTGCCAGCAGCAATGAGCAGTTCTTC	CASSNEQFF
-	TRBD2	TRBJ2-1	TRBV7-2	TGTGCCAGCAGCTTAAAACGACTAGCCCGCAATGAGCAGTTCTTC	CASSLKRLARNEQFF
many	-	TRBJ1-5	TRBV27	TGTGCCAGCAGTTTAAAGGGTAGCAATCAGCCCCAGCATTTT	CASSLKGSNQPQHF
-	-	TRBJ1-5	TRBV28	TGTGCCAGCAGTTTGGACGGGCAGGGTAATCAGCCCCAGCATTTT	CASSLDGQGNQPQHF